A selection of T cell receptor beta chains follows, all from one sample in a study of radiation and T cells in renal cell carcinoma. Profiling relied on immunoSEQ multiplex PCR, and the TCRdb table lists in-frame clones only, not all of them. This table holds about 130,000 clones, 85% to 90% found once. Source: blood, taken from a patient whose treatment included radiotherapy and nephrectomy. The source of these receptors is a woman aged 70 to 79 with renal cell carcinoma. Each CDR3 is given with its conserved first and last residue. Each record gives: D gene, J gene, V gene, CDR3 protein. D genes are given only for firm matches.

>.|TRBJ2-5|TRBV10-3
CATTGAEETQYF
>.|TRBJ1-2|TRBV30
CARAIPPYYGYTF
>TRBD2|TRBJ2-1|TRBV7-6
CASSNRGVGYNEQFF
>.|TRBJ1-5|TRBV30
CAWSVGQAPQPQHF
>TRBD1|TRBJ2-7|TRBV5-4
CASSPAGQGTYEQYF
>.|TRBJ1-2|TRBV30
CAWSVRGANYGYTF
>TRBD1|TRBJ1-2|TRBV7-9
CASSLRTGSITYGYTF
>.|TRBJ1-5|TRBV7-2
CASSLTSGNQPQHF
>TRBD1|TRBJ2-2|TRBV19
CASSGTGGAGELFF
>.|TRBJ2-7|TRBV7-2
CASSLVGGEGKGGYEQYF
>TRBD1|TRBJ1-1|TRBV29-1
CSVAPGGDTEAFF
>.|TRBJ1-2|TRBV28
CASRPYGYTF
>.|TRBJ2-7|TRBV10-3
CAISDTDSHEQYF
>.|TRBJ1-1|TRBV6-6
CASTSRGTEAFF
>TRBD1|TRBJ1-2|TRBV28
CASSPTGEDGGYTF
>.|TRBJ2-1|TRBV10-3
CAISESRQGHGNEQFF
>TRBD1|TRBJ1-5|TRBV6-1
CASAGQGSNQPQHF
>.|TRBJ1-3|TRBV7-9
CASGPRGPSGNTIYF
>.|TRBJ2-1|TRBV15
CATSRVTYSNNEQFF
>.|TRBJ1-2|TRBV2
CASSERDSGNYGYTF
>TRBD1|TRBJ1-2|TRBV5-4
CASSLLGNNRGRYGYTF
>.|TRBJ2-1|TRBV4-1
CASSQGGTSYNEQFF
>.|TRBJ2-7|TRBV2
CASSSTYEQYF
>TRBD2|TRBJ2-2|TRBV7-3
CASSSTSAANTGELFF
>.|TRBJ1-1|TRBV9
CASSVSPGPQAPQNTEAFF
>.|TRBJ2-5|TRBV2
CASSGGSQETQYF
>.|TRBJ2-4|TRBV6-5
CASSYSRGLAKNIQYF
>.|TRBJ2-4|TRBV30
CAGEGGLLAKNIQYF
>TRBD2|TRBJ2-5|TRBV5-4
CASSSGGRIETQYF
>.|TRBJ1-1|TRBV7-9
CASSPSLNTEAFF
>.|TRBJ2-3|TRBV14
CASSQDSRADTQYF
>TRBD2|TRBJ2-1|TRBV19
CASSDPGLAGGRDEQFF
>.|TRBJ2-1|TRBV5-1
CASSLAGSSYNEQFF
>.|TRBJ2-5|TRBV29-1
CSSRKGPGETQYF
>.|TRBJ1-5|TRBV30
CAWSVRGGVQPQHF
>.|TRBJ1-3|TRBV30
CACGVRSGNTIYF
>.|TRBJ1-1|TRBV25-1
CASSDSMNTEAFF
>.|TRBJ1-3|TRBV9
CASSVGQQDFSGNTIYF
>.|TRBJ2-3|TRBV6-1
CASSVDRVSTDTQYF
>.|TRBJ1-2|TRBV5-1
CASSLGTGGYTF
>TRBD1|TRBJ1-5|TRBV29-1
CSAAGTGGLESNQPQHF
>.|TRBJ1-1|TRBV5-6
CASSVNTEAFF
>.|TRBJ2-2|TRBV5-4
CASSTQRDGELFF
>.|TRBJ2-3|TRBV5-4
CASSPERAEDTQYF
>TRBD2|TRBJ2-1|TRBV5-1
CASSLGGGPAYNEQFF
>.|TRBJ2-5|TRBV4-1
CASSPTLAQETQYF
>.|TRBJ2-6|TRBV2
CASSPGGTGANVLTF
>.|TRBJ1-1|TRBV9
CASSVGTATEAFF
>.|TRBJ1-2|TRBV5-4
CASSLDYGYTF
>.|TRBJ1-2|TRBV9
CASSVAGQGNYGYTF
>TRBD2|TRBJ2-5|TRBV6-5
CASSYSGLAGGETQYF
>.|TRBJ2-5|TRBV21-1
CASSTPDPYQETQYF
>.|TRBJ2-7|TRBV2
CASSRTRDNEQYF
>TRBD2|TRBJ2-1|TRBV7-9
CASSLLAGEYNEQFF
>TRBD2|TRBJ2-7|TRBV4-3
CASSQGLAGGRFEQYF
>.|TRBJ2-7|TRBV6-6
CASSYSMGGAREQYF
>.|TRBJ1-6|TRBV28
CASSPTGTPNSPLHF
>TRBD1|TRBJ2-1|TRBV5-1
CASSFQGDYNEQFF